Listed below are T cell receptor beta chains from one sample, sequenced in a study of T cell repertoires in cytomegalovirus infection. TCRdb re-called the reads through MiXCR, storing one row per CDR3 protein. The data show some 100,000 distinct CDR3 sequences, 23% seen once. Sequenced sample: CD8+ T cells from PBMCs. The receptors shown here come from a human donor in good health (CMV status not recorded). Some clones in this sample may be carry-over from other donors' samples. CDR3s include the opening cysteine and the closing phenylalanine or tryptophan. The D gene is left open where the match is weak. Clone size appears in some rows only: once, few, many, or a class for an expanded clone.

v_call: TRBV7-9; j_call: TRBJ2-5; clone_size: many; d_call: -; cdr3_aa: CASSLRGQQETQYF; cdr3_nt: TGTGCCAGCAGCTTAAGAGGTCAGCAAGAGACCCAGTACTTC
v_call: TRBV5-1; j_call: TRBJ2-1; clone_size: -; d_call: -; cdr3_aa: CASSLALGGDEQFF; cdr3_nt: TGCGCCAGCAGCTTGGCCTTGGGCGGGGATGAGCAGTTCTTC
v_call: TRBV7-6; j_call: TRBJ2-2; clone_size: few; d_call: TRBD2; cdr3_aa: CASSLGLAGGIAGELFF; cdr3_nt: TGTGCCAGCAGCCTCGGACTAGCGGGAGGAATAGCCGGGGAGCTGTTTTTT
v_call: TRBV5-4; j_call: TRBJ2-1; clone_size: -; d_call: -; cdr3_aa: CASSLWGGLADNEQFF; cdr3_nt: TGTGCCAGCAGCTTATGGGGGGGGCTAGCGGACAATGAGCAGTTCTTC
v_call: TRBV12-3/TRBV12-4; j_call: TRBJ1-6; clone_size: few; d_call: -; cdr3_aa: CASSLDGVSPLHF; cdr3_nt: TGTGCCAGCAGTTTAGATGGCGTGTCACCCCTCCACTTT
v_call: TRBV25-1; j_call: TRBJ2-5; clone_size: -; d_call: -; cdr3_aa: CASSWVETQYF; cdr3_nt: TGTGCCAGCAGTTGGGTAGAGACCCAGTACTTC
v_call: TRBV7-9; j_call: TRBJ2-7; clone_size: few; d_call: -; cdr3_aa: CASSLGVVGYEQYF; cdr3_nt: TGTGCCAGCAGCCTAGGGGTCGTGGGTTACGAGCAGTACTTC
v_call: TRBV7-6; j_call: TRBJ1-1; clone_size: few; d_call: -; cdr3_aa: CASRWTQNTEAFF; cdr3_nt: TGTGCCAGCAGATGGACACAGAACACTGAAGCTTTCTTT
v_call: TRBV29-1; j_call: TRBJ1-2; clone_size: -; d_call: -; cdr3_aa: CSVEDREGGYGYTF; cdr3_nt: TGCAGCGTTGAAGATCGGGAGGGGGGTTATGGCTACACCTTC
v_call: TRBV7-9; j_call: TRBJ2-1; clone_size: -; d_call: TRBD1; cdr3_aa: CASSQGDNLEQFF; cdr3_nt: TGTGCCAGCAGCCAGGGGGACAATTTGGAGCAGTTCTTC
v_call: TRBV24-1; j_call: TRBJ2-7; clone_size: many; d_call: -; cdr3_aa: CATSDSDVYEQYF; cdr3_nt: TGTGCCACCAGTGATTCGGACGTCTACGAGCAGTACTTC
v_call: TRBV28; j_call: TRBJ2-6; clone_size: few; d_call: -; cdr3_aa: CASSQALSTDSGANVLTF; cdr3_nt: TGTGCCAGCAGCCAAGCCCTCTCGACAGACTCTGGGGCCAACGTCCTGACTTTC
v_call: TRBV10-3; j_call: TRBJ2-1; clone_size: few; d_call: TRBD2; cdr3_aa: CAISETLAGGGGEQFF; cdr3_nt: TGTGCCATCAGTGAGACCCTAGCGGGAGGGGGCGGTGAGCAGTTCTTC
v_call: TRBV5-4; j_call: TRBJ2-1; clone_size: many; d_call: TRBD2; cdr3_aa: CASSFGTSGLGEQFF; cdr3_nt: TGTGCCAGCAGTTTCGGGACTAGCGGCCTGGGTGAGCAGTTCTTC
v_call: TRBV19; j_call: TRBJ2-1; clone_size: few; d_call: -; cdr3_aa: CASSIRAGWVRDNEQFF; cdr3_nt: TGTGCCAGTAGTATACGGGCAGGGTGGGTTCGAGACAATGAGCAGTTCTTC
v_call: TRBV6-5; j_call: TRBJ2-2; clone_size: -; d_call: -; cdr3_aa: CASSGTVTTGELFF; cdr3_nt: TGTGCCAGCAGTGGCACAGTGACCACCGGGGAGCTGTTTTTT
v_call: TRBV7-2; j_call: TRBJ2-3; clone_size: many; d_call: TRBD2; cdr3_aa: CASSSLAGARGDTQYF; cdr3_nt: TGTGCCAGCAGCTCCTTAGCGGGAGCTCGGGGGGATACGCAGTATTTT
v_call: TRBV24-1; j_call: TRBJ2-7; clone_size: few; d_call: -; cdr3_aa: CATSIPPGNYEQYF; cdr3_nt: TGTGCCACCAGCATCCCTCCGGGAAACTACGAGCAGTACTTC
v_call: TRBV7-9; j_call: TRBJ2-2; clone_size: many; d_call: TRBD2; cdr3_aa: CASSLPSGGSSTGELFF; cdr3_nt: TGTGCCAGCAGCTTACCTAGCGGGGGGTCCAGCACCGGGGAGCTGTTTTTT
v_call: TRBV6-2/TRBV6-3; j_call: TRBJ1-5; clone_size: -; d_call: -; cdr3_aa: CASRPGKDDRQPQHF; cdr3_nt: TGTGCCAGCAGACCAGGAAAGGACGATCGGCAGCCCCAGCATTTT
v_call: TRBV7-2; j_call: TRBJ2-7; clone_size: few; d_call: TRBD2; cdr3_aa: CASQRPGAEGGDEQYF; cdr3_nt: TGTGCCAGCCAACGACCCGGGGCGGAGGGAGGGGACGAGCAGTACTTC
v_call: TRBV27; j_call: TRBJ2-5; clone_size: few; d_call: -; cdr3_aa: CASSADPQQTQYF; cdr3_nt: TGTGCCAGCAGCGCCGACCCGCAGCAGACCCAGTACTTC
v_call: TRBV28; j_call: TRBJ2-3; clone_size: few; d_call: TRBD2; cdr3_aa: CASSLLAGGGDTQYF; cdr3_nt: TGTGCCAGCAGTCTCCTAGCGGGGGGCGGAGATACGCAGTATTTT
v_call: TRBV19; j_call: TRBJ1-5; clone_size: -; d_call: -; cdr3_aa: CASSIGGQPQHF; cdr3_nt: TGTGCCAGTAGTATAGGAGGTCAGCCCCAGCATTTT
v_call: TRBV12-3/TRBV12-4; j_call: TRBJ2-3; clone_size: few; d_call: TRBD2; cdr3_aa: CASTNPGTRFTDTQYF; cdr3_nt: TGTGCCAGCACCAACCCCGGGACTAGGTTCACAGATACGCAGTATTTT
v_call: TRBV27; j_call: TRBJ2-2; clone_size: -; d_call: -; cdr3_aa: CASSSPGGELFF; cdr3_nt: TGTGCCAGCAGTTCCCCGGGCGGGGAGCTGTTTTTT
v_call: TRBV9; j_call: TRBJ1-5; clone_size: -; d_call: -; cdr3_aa: CASSIEGGGNQPQHF; cdr3_nt: TGTGCCAGCAGCATCGAGGGTGGGGGCAATCAGCCCCAGCATTTT
v_call: TRBV15; j_call: TRBJ1-2; clone_size: -; d_call: -; cdr3_aa: CATSRDRNPSAYGYTF; cdr3_nt: TGTGCCACCAGCAGAGATCGGAACCCCTCTGCCTATGGCTACACCTTC
v_call: TRBV4-1; j_call: TRBJ1-4; clone_size: -; d_call: -; cdr3_aa: CASSPKERVELFF; cdr3_nt: TGCGCCAGCAGCCCGAAGGAGAGGGTGGAACTGTTTTTT
v_call: TRBV5-5; j_call: TRBJ2-7; clone_size: -; d_call: -; cdr3_aa: CASSFGDMAYEQYF; cdr3_nt: TGTGCCAGCAGCTTTGGGGATATGGCCTACGAGCAGTACTTC
v_call: TRBV7-9; j_call: TRBJ1-4; clone_size: many; d_call: -; cdr3_aa: CASSWTQGSARDREKLFF; cdr3_nt: TGTGCCAGCAGCTGGACGCAGGGGTCCGCCAGAGATCGTGAAAAACTGTTTTTT
v_call: TRBV7-8; j_call: TRBJ2-3; clone_size: few; d_call: -; cdr3_aa: CASSLELGGTDTQYF; cdr3_nt: TGTGCCAGCAGCTTAGAACTAGGAGGAACAGATACGCAGTATTTT
v_call: TRBV5-5; j_call: TRBJ2-7; clone_size: -; d_call: TRBD1; cdr3_aa: CASSLPETGVGEQYF; cdr3_nt: TGTGCCAGCAGCTTGCCCGAGACAGGGGTAGGCGAGCAGTACTTC
v_call: TRBV27; j_call: TRBJ1-1; clone_size: many; d_call: -; cdr3_aa: CASSNSILNTEAFF; cdr3_nt: TGTGCCAGCAGTAACAGTATCTTGAACACTGAAGCTTTCTTT
v_call: TRBV6-5; j_call: TRBJ2-1; clone_size: -; d_call: TRBD2; cdr3_aa: CASSYSPGAGGPNEQFF; cdr3_nt: TGTGCCAGCAGTTACTCGCCGGGTGCGGGGGGACCCAATGAGCAGTTCTTC
v_call: TRBV7-9; j_call: TRBJ2-1; clone_size: -; d_call: -; cdr3_aa: CASSTLNFSYNEQFF; cdr3_nt: TGTGCCAGCAGCACTCTCAACTTCTCCTACAATGAGCAGTTCTTC